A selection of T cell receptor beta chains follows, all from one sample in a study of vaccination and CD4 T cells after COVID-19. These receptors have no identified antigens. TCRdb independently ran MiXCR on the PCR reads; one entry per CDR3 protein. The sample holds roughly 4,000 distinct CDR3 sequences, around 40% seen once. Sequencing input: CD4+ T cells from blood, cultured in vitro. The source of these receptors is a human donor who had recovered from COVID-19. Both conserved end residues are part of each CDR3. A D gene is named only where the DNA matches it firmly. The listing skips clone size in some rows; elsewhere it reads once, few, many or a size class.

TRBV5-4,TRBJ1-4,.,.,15,TGTGCCAGCAGCCCAGGGGATGGGGCTAATGAAAAACTGTTTTTT,CASSPGDGANEKLFF
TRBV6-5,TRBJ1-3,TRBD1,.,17,TGTGCCAGCAGTTACTACGACAGGGCTGGCCCTGGAAACACCATATATTTT,CASSYYDRAGPGNTIYF
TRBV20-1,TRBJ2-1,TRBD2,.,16,TGCAGTGCTAGAGTCCCAGCGGGGGGGCTACGAAATGAGCAGTTCTTC,CSARVPAGGLRNEQFF
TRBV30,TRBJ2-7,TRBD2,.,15,TGTGCCTGGACCCTCTCGGCTAGCGGGAGCTACGAGCAGTACTTC,CAWTLSASGSYEQYF
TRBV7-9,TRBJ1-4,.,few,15,TGTGCCAGCAGCTTACAGACAGGAGAGAGTGAAAAACTGTTTTTT,CASSLQTGESEKLFF
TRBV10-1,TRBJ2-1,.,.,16,TGCGCCAGCAGGACCTCGGCCAGGGGAGGCCACCGGCCCCAGTTCTTC,CASRTSARGGHRPQFF
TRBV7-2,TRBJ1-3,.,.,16,TGTGCCAGCAGCCTAATCACCTCTTCCTCTGGAAACACCATATATTTT,CASSLITSSSGNTIYF
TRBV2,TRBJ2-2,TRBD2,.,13,TGTGCCAGCAGTGAAAGGACTAGCGGGGAGCTGTTTTTT,CASSERTSGELFF
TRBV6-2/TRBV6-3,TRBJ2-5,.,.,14,TGTGCCAGCAGTTACCTGACTACTCAAGAGACCCAGTACTTC,CASSYLTTQETQYF
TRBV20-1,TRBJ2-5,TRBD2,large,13,TGCAGTGCTTTACTAGCGGTTGAAGAGACCCAGTACTTC,CSALLAVEETQYF
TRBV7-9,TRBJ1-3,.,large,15,TGTGCCAGCAGCCAGAGGGGGGCAACTGGAAACACCATATATTTT,CASSQRGATGNTIYF
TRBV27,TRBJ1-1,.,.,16,TGTGCCAGCAGTCTCCATAGGCGGGACCTAAGGACTGAAGCTTTCTTT,CASSLHRRDLRTEAFF
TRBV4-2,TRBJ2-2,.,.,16,TGTGCCAGCAGCCAGGCCGGACAGACGAACACCGGGGAGCTGTTTTTT,CASSQAGQTNTGELFF
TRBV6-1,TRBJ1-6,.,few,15,TGTGCCAGCAGTGAATCGGGGCCCAATAATTCACCCCTCCACTTT,CASSESGPNNSPLHF
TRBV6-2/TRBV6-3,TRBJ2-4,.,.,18,TGTGCCAGCAGTTACCCCCCCTCGGCAGTATTAGCCAAAAACATTCAGTACTTC,CASSYPPSAVLAKNIQYF
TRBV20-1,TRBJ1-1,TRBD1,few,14,TGCAGTGCTAGAGAACCGACAGGGGGCACTGAAGCTTTCTTT,CSAREPTGGTEAFF
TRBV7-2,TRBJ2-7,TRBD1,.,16,TGTGCCAGCAGCTTAGTGGCGACAGGGGGGTCCTACGAGCAGTACTTC,CASSLVATGGSYEQYF
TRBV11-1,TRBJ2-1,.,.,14,TGTGCCAGCAGCACAAGCACCCTTTACAATGAGCAGTTCTTC,CASSTSTLYNEQFF
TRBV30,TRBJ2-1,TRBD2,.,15,TGTGCCTGGACAAATCCGGGACTAGGCCTCAATGAGCAGTTCTTC,CAWTNPGLGLNEQFF
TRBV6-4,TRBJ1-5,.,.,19,TGTGCCAGCAGTGCCCCCTTGGGGGGAGAACTGTATAGCAATCAGCCCCAGCATTTT,CASSAPLGGELYSNQPQHF
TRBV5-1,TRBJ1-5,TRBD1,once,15,TGCGCCAGCAGACTCGATGGACAGGGCAATCAGCCCCAGCATTTT,CASRLDGQGNQPQHF
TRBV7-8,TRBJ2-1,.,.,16,TGTGCCAGCAGCTTAGGTCGGCGGGCAGGGCTAAATGAGCAGTTCTTC,CASSLGRRAGLNEQFF
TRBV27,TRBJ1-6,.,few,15,TGTGCCAGCAGTTTGAGAAGCTCCTATAATTCACCCCTCCACTTT,CASSLRSSYNSPLHF
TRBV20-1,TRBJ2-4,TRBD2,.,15,TGCAGTGCTAGAGATAGCGGGAGGGGGGGGAACATTCAGTACTTC,CSARDSGRGGNIQYF
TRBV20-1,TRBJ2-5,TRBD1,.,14,TGCAGTGCTAGAGGCCGCAGGGGGTTGGAGACCCAGTACTTC,CSARGRRGLETQYF
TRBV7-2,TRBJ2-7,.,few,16,TGTGCCAGCAGCAGGGGGGTGGGGAGGGGCTCCTACGAGCAGTACTTC,CASSRGVGRGSYEQYF
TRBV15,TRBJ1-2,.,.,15,TGTGCCACCAGCAGAGATCGCCCCGGGCACTATGGCTACACCTTC,CATSRDRPGHYGYTF
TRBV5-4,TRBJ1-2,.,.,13,TGTGCCAGCAGCGCGGTCTGGTGGGGTGGCTACACCTTC,CASSAVWWGGYTF
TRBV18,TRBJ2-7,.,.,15,TGTGCCAGCTCACAGCAAGAGGGGAGCTCCTACGAGCAGTACTTC,CASSQQEGSSYEQYF
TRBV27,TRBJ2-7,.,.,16,TGTGCCAGCAGTCCCCGTGTTGAACGGGGTACCTACGAGCAGTACTTC,CASSPRVERGTYEQYF
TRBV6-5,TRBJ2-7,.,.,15,TGTGCCAGCAGTTACTCGTTGGGGAGCTCCTACGAGCAGTACTTC,CASSYSLGSSYEQYF
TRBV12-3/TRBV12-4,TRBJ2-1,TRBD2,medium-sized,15,TGTGCCAGCAGCCTTAGCGGGAGTGTCTACAATGAGCAGTTCTTC,CASSLSGSVYNEQFF
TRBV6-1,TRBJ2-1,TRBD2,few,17,TGTGCCAGCAGAACCGGGGGGGTGAAGAGCTCCTACAATGAGCAGTTCTTC,CASRTGGVKSSYNEQFF
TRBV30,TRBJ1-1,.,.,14,TGTGCCTGGAATGGCTACACTGGCGGCACTGAAGCTTTCTTT,CAWNGYTGGTEAFF